Shown below are 2 T cell receptor beta chains from a single sample sequenced in a study of T cells after posttransplantation cyclophosphamide (dated by TCRdb to the mid-2010s). To count as naive, T cells had to be viable CD3+CD4+ or CD3+CD8+ cells with a CCR7+CD45RA+CD45RO-CD95-CD27+CD28+ profile. Libraries were constructed by the immunoSEQ multiplex PCR assay. TCRdb mirrors the immuneACCESS table, restricted to in-frame sequences. Some clones are absent from its copies; in checked studies, under half trace to an unresolved V gene, and the reason for the others is unknown. This sample has 31,000 or so clones in its table, and roughly nine tenths of those were observed once. The ten largest clones take up around 0.1% of the sample. Material: naive CD4+ T cells sorted from blood. Receptors originate from a man in his thirties or forties in good health and a related stem cell transplant donor.

This sequence joins TRBV11-2 and TRBJ2-2; weak D call: TRBD2 (5 bases). Trimming cost V 7 bases and J 6 bases, with 12 bases left between them. The length of the CDR3 is 13 residues. Germline V gene sequence: CDR1 SGHAT, CDR2 FQNNGV. As DNA, the CDR3 is TGTGCCAGCACTCTGGCCGGGGCCGGGGAGCTGTTTTTT. Its protein product is CASTLAGAGELFF.

As to this clone: One end of the junction does not line up with germline, which may come from a read error. Distinct nucleotide sequences in the sample also encode this CDR3. The chain is built from TRBV6-5 and TRBJ1-6, with 7 bases matching TRBD1. Germline CDR1 reads MNHEY; CDR2 reads SVGAGI. The CDR3 has 14 residues. The DNA of the CDR3 is TGTGCCAGCAGTTCGACAGGGTACAATTCCCCCCTCCACTTT. Translating it yields CASSSTGYNSPLHF.